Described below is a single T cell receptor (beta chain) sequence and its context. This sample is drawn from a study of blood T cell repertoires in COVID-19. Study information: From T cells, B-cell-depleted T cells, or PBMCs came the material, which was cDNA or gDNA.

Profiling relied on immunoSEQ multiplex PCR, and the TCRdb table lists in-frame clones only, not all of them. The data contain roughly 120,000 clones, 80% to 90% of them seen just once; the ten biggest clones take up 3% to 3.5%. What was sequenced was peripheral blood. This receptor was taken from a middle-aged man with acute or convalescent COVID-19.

The CDR3 sequence: CASSLALAGDKQYF. The CDR3 coding sequence is TGTGCCAGCAGCTTAGCGTTGGCAGGGGATAAGCAGTACTTC. This rearrangement joins TRBV7-2 to TRBJ2-7; D might be TRBD1 (6 bases). Trimming cost V 0 bases and J 8 bases, with 14 bases left between them. The germline gives CDR1 SGHTA, CDR2 FQGNSA. The length of the CDR3 is 14 residues.